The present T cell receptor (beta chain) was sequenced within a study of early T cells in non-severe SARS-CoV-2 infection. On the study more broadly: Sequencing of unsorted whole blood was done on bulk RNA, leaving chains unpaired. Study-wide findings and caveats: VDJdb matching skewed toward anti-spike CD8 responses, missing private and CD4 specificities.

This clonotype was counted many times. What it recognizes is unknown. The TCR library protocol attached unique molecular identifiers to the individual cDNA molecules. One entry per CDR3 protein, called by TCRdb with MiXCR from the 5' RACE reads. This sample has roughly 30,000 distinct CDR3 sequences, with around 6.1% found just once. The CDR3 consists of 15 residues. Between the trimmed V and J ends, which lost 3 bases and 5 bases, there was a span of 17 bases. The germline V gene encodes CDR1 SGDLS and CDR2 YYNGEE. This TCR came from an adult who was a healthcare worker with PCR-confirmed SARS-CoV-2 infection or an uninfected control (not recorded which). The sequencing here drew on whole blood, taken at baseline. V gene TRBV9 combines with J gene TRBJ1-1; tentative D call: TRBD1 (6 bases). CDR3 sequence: CASSAHAAGATEAFF. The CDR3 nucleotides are TGTGCCAGCAGCGCCCACGCAGCGGGGGCGACTGAAGCTTTCTTT.